This T cell receptor (beta chain) was captured in a study of T cell changes during pregnancy in multiple sclerosis. Sequencing was performed with immunoSEQ multiplex PCR; in TCRdb, only in-frame clones are kept and a portion is missing. The table has about 51,000 clones, approximately 94% seen once. CDR1 is MNHNS, CDR2 SASEGT, per germline. The V end lost 4 bases, the J end lost 1 base, and 10 bases lay between the germline ends. This CDR3 region has 14 residues. The receptor's source is a female donor with multiple sclerosis, enrolled in a pregnancy study. Sequenced material: CD4+ T cells from peripheral blood mononuclear cells, taken in the second trimester of pregnancy. V usage is TRBV6-1 and J usage is TRBJ1-2; D might be TRBD1 (5 bases). The CDR3 reads CASSVTDDNYGYTF. CDR3 DNA: TGTGCCAGCAGTGTGACAGACGATAACTATGGCTACACCTTC.